This T cell receptor beta chain was sequenced during a study of blood T cell repertoires in COVID-19. The CDR3 contains 15 residues. The V end was cut by 4 bases, the J end by 2 bases, with 16 bases between. Germline assignment: CDR1 SGHRS and CDR2 YFSETQ. This clone was recorded once. Clones were read by immunoSEQ multiplex PCR, and TCRdb kept only the in-frame ones, dropping some. The sample yields 70,000 or so clones, more than 75% seen once. The rearrangement uses TRBV5-1 and TRBJ2-7; perhaps TRBD2 as D (6 bases). This TCR derives from a human donor in a cohort sampled during active COVID-19. What was sequenced was peripheral blood. The CDR3 loop reads CASSNGGGGTYEQYF. The CDR3 DNA sequence: TGCGCCAGCAGCAACGGCGGTGGAGGGACCTACGAGCAGTACTTC.